This passage covers 9 T cell receptor beta chains from one sample sequenced in a study of Graves' ophthalmopathy and Graves' hyperthyroidism. Amplification of TCR beta CDR3 regions used RNA transcripts. RT-PCR was first run with HTBI primers, then multiplex PCR in a second round. TCRdb independently ran MiXCR on the multiplex PCR reads; one entry per CDR3 protein. The profile shows about 740,000 distinct CDR3 sequences, about 44% of them singletons. Sequenced input: peripheral blood. The receptors come from an adult man with Graves' ophthalmopathy.

To note about this clonotype: A much larger clone differs from this one at a single base, so this may be a read error. CDR3 residues: CASSSTGAATNEKLFF. CDR3 bases: TGTGCCAGCAGCTCCACAGGGGCTGCAACTAATGAAAAACTGTTTTTT. The chain has TRBV7-9 and TRBJ1-4; 7 nucleotides agree with TRBD1. The junction had 5 bases not matched to a gene; V was cut back by 4 bases and J by 0 bases. Germline values: CDR1 SEHNR, CDR2 FQNEAQ (reference sequence). The CDR3 runs to 16 residues.

This clonotype was seen ten or more times. This chain joins TRBV29-1 and TRBJ2-7; D not certain. Looked up from germline, CDR1 is SQVTM and CDR2 is ANQGSEA. V lost 4 bases, J lost 2 bases, and 9 bases lay in between. This CDR3 comprises 12 residues. The CDR3 loop reads CSVGPTTYEQYF. CDR3 nucleotides: TGCAGCGTTGGGCCCACAACCTACGAGCAGTACTTC.

The CDR3 loop reads CSVEGNEQFF. The CDR3 nucleotides read TGCAGCGTTGAAGGGAATGAGCAGTTCTTC. The chain joins TRBV29-1 to TRBJ2-1, with D unresolved. There are 10 residues in the CDR3. Trimming removed 1 base at V and 7 bases at J, with 2 bases between. CDR1 and CDR2 (germline): SQVTM, ANQGSEA.

About this clonotype: A much larger clone lies one base from this, so it may be a read error. This rearrangement joins TRBV24-1 to TRBJ1-1; the match to TRBD1 covers 9 bases. From germline, CDR1 is KGHDR and CDR2 SFDVKD. The CDR3 sequence is 16 residues long. The CDR3 nucleotides read TGTGCCACCAGTGATGGCGGACAGGGGAGGAGAACTGAAGCTTCCTTT. This translates into CATSDGGQGRRTEASF.

As concerns this clonotype: Being one base from a much bigger clone, this may be a read error. The chain combines TRBV10-3 with TRBJ1-1, with 8 bases matching TRBD1. CDR3 length equals 16 residues. The V gene's germline CDR1 is ENHRY and CDR2 SYGVKD. CDR3 region: CAIGESGGLANTEAFF. The DNA of the CDR3 is TGTGCCATCGGTGAGTCAGGGGGCCTTGCGAACACTGAAGCTTTCTTT.

V and J are TRBV5-4 and TRBJ2-5, with D possibly matching TRBD2 (5 bases). The CDR3 covers 15 residues. From germline, CDR1 is SGHNT and CDR2 YYREEE (reference sequence). The V gene lost 1 base and the J gene lost 5 bases, with 15 bases spanning the gap. CDR3 nucleotides: TGTGCCAGCAGCTTGCTGAGCGGAGAGAGGGAGACCCAGTACTTC. It codes for CASSLLSGERETQYF.

In regard to this clonotype: One end of the junction fails to match germline, which may point to a read error. The CDR3 DNA reads TGTGCCAGCATTTACGCTCCGATGGGGACAGGGTATTCTCAGTACTTC. It translates to CASIYAPMGTGYSQYF. The chain employs TRBV6-5 and TRBJ2-5, with 9 bases that match TRBD1. Germline CDR1 and CDR2: MNHEY and SVGAGI. The CDR3 contains 16 residues.

The chain links TRBV20-1 to TRBJ2-5, with D tentatively TRBD1 or TRBD2 (5 bases each). V lost 6 bases to trimming and J lost 8 bases, with 7 bases between them. Germline loops: CDR1 DFQATT, CDR2 SNEGSKA (reference sequence). This CDR3 is 9 amino acids long. CDR3 sequence reads: CSARDTQYF. CDR3 nucleotide sequence: TGCAGTGCACGGGACACCCAGTACTTC.

This clonotype was detected ten times or more. This chain links TRBV2 with TRBJ1-1, with 8 bases lining up with TRBD1. Germline CDR1 reads SNHLY; CDR2 reads FYNNEI. This CDR3 is 12 amino acids long. With 6 bases clipped from V and 7 bases from J, the junction kept 4 bases outside the gene matches. The CDR3: CASRRTGIEAFF. The CDR3 bases are TGTGCCAGCAGGAGGACAGGGATTGAAGCTTTCTTT.